This entry is about one TCR beta chain. Repertoires were generated with immunoSEQ multiplex PCR, while TCRdb's copy carries only in-frame clones and drops some. The table shows around 20,000 clones, with around 90% occurring only once. These data belong to a study of T cells in narcolepsy. CDR3 length: 15 residues. Germline CDR1 and CDR2: MNHEY and SVGAGI. V was shortened by 4 bases and J by 4 bases, with 16 bases between the two germline ends. The clonotype originates from a human donor with narcolepsy. This chain uses TRBV6-5 with TRBJ1-2; D is perhaps TRBD1 (6 bases). Sequences were obtained from CD45RA- memory CD4+ T cells from PBMCs. CDR3 loop: CASSSPGASGYGYTF. DNA of the CDR3: TGTGCCAGCAGTTCCCCGGGGGCGTCCGGCTATGGCTACACCTTC.